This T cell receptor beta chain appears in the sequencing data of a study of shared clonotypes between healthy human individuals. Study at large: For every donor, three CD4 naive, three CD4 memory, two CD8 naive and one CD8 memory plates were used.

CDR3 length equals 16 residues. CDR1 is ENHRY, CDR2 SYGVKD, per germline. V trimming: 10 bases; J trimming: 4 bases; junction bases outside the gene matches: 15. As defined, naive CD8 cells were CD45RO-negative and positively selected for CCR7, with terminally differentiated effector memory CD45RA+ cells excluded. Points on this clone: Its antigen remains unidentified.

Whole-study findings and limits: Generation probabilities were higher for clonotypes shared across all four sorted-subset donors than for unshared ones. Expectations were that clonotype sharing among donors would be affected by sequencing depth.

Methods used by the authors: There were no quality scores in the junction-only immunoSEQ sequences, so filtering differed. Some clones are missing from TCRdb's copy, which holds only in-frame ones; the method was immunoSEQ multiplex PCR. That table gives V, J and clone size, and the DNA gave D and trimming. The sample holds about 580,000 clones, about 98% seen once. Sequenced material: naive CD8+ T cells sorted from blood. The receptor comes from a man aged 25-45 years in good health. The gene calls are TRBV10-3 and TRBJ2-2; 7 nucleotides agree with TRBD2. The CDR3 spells CATAPLAESSTGELFF. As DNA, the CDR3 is TGTGCCACAGCCCCCCTAGCGGAGAGTAGCACCGGGGAGCTGTTTTTT.